This T cell receptor (beta chain) was obtained from a study of control samples from healthy donors and cancer patients. The protocol was immunoSEQ multiplex PCR, while the TCRdb copy is restricted to in-frame clones and leaves out a portion. The sample contains around 150,000 clones, 96% of which appear only once. The CDR3 has 14 amino acids. CDR1 and CDR2 from the germline V gene are SNHLY and FYNNEI. The ends lost 10 bases at V and 6 bases at J; junction bases unmatched: 7. Sequenced material: blood. The rearrangement uses TRBV2 and TRBJ2-3; 13 bases align to TRBD2. This receptor was obtained from a young woman in good health. The chain's CDR3 is CATGGLAGPDTQYF. CDR3 coding DNA: TGTGCCACAGGGGGACTAGCGGGACCCGATACGCAGTATTTT.